The following is a TCR beta chain sequence with its context. Its antigen is currently unknown. cDNA reverse transcribed from extracted RNA served as the sequencing template. Some clones are missing from TCRdb's copy, which holds only in-frame ones; the method was immunoSEQ multiplex PCR. The sample has approximately 280,000 clones, 55% to 70% seen once. The data were obtained in a study of CD8+ T cells in alopecia areata. Described treatment: oral pan-JAK inhibitor, 5-10 mg twice daily. Study-wide results and caveats: Sequencing of scalp tissue also captures the resident alphabeta T cells of normal skin. Tofacitinib did not eliminate many expanded lesional clones from scalp or blood. Any link of baseline CD8+ expansion to response, resting on one nonresponder, remains uncertain. Scalp clonality and expanded CD8+ clones among the top 100 showed significant decreases with tofacitinib.

Germline V gene sequence: CDR1 MDHEN, CDR2 SYDVKM. The V end lost 2 bases, the J end lost 2 bases, and 10 bases lay between the germline ends. This CDR3 is 15 amino acids long. Source: CD4+ T cells sorted from blood, taken at week 24, from a patient treated with tofacitinib. The V call is TRBV28, the J call TRBJ2-1, with D perhaps matching TRBD2 (6 bases). The TCR was taken from a human donor with alopecia areata. CDR3 region: CASSLGGTTYNEQFF. The CDR3 DNA reads as TGTGCCAGCAGTTTAGGAGGGACCACCTACAATGAGCAGTTCTTC.